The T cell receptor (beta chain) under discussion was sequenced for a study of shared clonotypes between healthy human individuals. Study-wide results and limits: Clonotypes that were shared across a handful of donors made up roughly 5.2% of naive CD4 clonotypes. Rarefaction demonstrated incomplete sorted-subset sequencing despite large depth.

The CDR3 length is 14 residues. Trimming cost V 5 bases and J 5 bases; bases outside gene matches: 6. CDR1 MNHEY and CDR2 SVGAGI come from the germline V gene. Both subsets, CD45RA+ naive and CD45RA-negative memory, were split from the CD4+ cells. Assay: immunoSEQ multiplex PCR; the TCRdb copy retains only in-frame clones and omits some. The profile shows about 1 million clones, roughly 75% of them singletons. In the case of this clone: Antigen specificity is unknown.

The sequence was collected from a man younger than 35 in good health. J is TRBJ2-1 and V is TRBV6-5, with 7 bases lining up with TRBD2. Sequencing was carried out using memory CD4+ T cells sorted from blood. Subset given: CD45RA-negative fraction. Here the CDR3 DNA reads TGTGCCAGCAGTAAAGGACTAGTTAACAATGAGCAGTTCTTC. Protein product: CASSKGLVNNEQFF.